The 16 T cell receptor beta chains listed next were all sequenced from one sample in a study of response to subunit inactivated influenza vaccine. TCRdb reprocessed the RT-PCR reads via MiXCR and lists one record per CDR3 protein. Among around 160,000 distinct CDR3 sequences listed, 11% were seen once. The starting material was non-naive T cells sorted from PBMCs, obtained about 40 days after vaccination. Every receptor here comes from a man aged 45-60 years who received an inactivated influenza vaccine.

The chain is built from TRBV11-2 and TRBJ2-7; weak D call: TRBD2 (7 bases). The CDR3 extends over 18 amino acids. Germline V gene lookup returns CDR1 SGHAT and CDR2 FQNNGV. Trimming stripped 1 base from V and 2 bases from J, with 21 bases between. The CDR3 here is CASSLVFLAGASAYEQYF. CDR3 nucleotide sequence: TGTGCCAGCAGCTTAGTTTTTCTTGCGGGGGCGAGTGCCTACGAGCAGTACTTC.

V usage is TRBV11-2 and J usage is TRBJ2-1; 8 bases agree with TRBD1. In germline, CDR1 is SGHAT, CDR2 FQNNGV. The CDR3 is 15 residues long. J lost 6 bases, V lost 5 bases, and 9 bases had no gene match. The CDR3 DNA reads TGTGCCAGCAGCCCGACAGGGGTAAGAAGCAATGAGCAGTTCTTC. It encodes CASSPTGVRSNEQFF.

The chain's CDR3 is CATSKAGSPFSSYNEQFF. The CDR3 DNA sequence: TGTGCCACCAGCAAGGCTGGCTCCCCTTTTAGCTCCTACAATGAGCAGTTCTTC. V and J are TRBV24-1 and TRBJ2-1; D not resolved. The germline V gene has CDR1 KGHDR and CDR2 SFDVKD. The length of the CDR3 is 18 residues. With 7 bases removed from V and 0 bases from J, the gap between germline ends came to 21 bases.

In its sample, this clonotype was seen many times. The V call is TRBV6-1, the J call TRBJ2-7, with TRBD2 matching over 7 bases. This CDR3 is built from 17 residues. Germline V CDR1 and CDR2: MNHNS, SASEGT. The J segment lost 0 bases and the V segment lost 6 bases, leaving 14 bases of the junction unmatched. The CDR3 sequence: CASRPTLAGVNSYEQYF. The CDR3 nucleotides read TGTGCCAGCAGACCGACATTAGCGGGCGTAAACTCCTACGAGCAGTACTTC.

V usage is TRBV7-2 and J usage is TRBJ2-2, with D unresolved. Trimming removed 0 bases at V and 3 bases at J, with 5 bases between. The V gene's germline CDR1 is SGHTA and CDR2 FQGNSA. The CDR3 sequence is 14 residues long. This chain's CDR3 is CASSLAKDTGELFF. The CDR3 DNA reads TGTGCCAGCAGCTTAGCGAAAGACACCGGGGAGCTGTTTTTT.

This clonotype has ten or more counts. The J gene is TRBJ2-1, the V gene TRBV5-1; TRBD1 aligns across 8 bases. Germline CDR1 reads SGHRS; CDR2 reads YFSETQ. CDR3 length equals 15 residues. V shed 3 bases, J shed 7 bases, and the junction held 9 bases outside the gene matches. Here the CDR3 reads CASSSQGQEYNEQFF. Here the CDR3 DNA reads TGCGCCAGCAGCTCACAGGGACAGGAATATAATGAGCAGTTCTTC.

This clonotype was detected a few times. V and J are TRBV4-3 and TRBJ2-5; D is possibly TRBD1 (5 bases). This CDR3 contains 18 residues. V lost 0 bases and J lost 2, with 19 bases in between. Germline V gives CDR1 LGHNA, CDR2 YSLEER. CDR3 in DNA: TGCGCCAGCAGCCAAGAGAAGGGGTCAGGCCCTGTACAAGAGACCCAGTACTTC. It codes for CASSQEKGSGPVQETQYF.

This chain links TRBV7-9 with TRBJ1-2, with unresolved D. The CDR3 sequence is 13 residues long. Trimming removed 5 bases at V and 8 bases at J, with 15 bases between. The germline V gene has CDR1 SEHNR and CDR2 FQNEAQ (reference sequence). The CDR3 here is CASSPRTRDGYTF. The CDR3 coding sequence is TGTGCCAGCAGCCCACGGACCCGAGACGGCTACACCTTC.

This clonotype was counted many times. V usage is TRBV5-1 and J usage is TRBJ2-2; D unclear. The CDR3 has 15 residues. The V and J ends lost 3 bases and 5 bases respectively, with 14 bases between them. Germline CDR1 SGHRS, CDR2 YFSETQ. The CDR3 sequence is CASSSFDLITGELFF. CDR3 DNA: TGCGCCAGCAGCTCATTTGATCTAATTACCGGGGAGCTGTTTTTT.

The chain carries TRBV20-1 and TRBJ1-2, with TRBD1 matching over 9 bases. CDR3 length: 14 amino acids. Germline assignment: CDR1 DFQATT and CDR2 SNEGSKA (reference sequence). After removal of 1 base from V and 5 bases from J, the junction contained 5 bases not matched to a gene. In nucleotides, the CDR3 is TGCAGTGCTAGAGGCTTCGACAGGGGGTATGGCTACACCTTC. Its protein product is CSARGFDRGYGYTF.

This clonotype came up many times. V usage is TRBV28 and J usage is TRBJ2-7; the D is unclear. Trimming pared 8 bases from V and 5 bases from J, leaving 13 bases between. Germline lookup yields CDR1 MDHEN and CDR2 SYDVKM. The CDR3 loop spans 12 amino acids. CDR3 loop: CASQEEKDEQYF. As DNA, the CDR3 is TGTGCCAGCCAAGAGGAAAAGGACGAGCAGTACTTC.

This clonotype has at least ten counts. This sequence joins TRBV12-3 or TRBV12-4 and TRBJ2-7, with D maybe TRBD1 (6 bases). This CDR3 contains 14 residues. The ends were cut back, 5 bases at V and 0 bases at J, with 11 bases in the middle. The CDR3 nucleotides are TGTGCCAGCAGTCTCGGACAGTCCTCCTACGAGCAGTACTTC. Translating it yields CASSLGQSSYEQYF.

This clonotype was detected a few times. The chain uses TRBV12-5 and TRBJ2-7; 12 positions agree with TRBD1. With 1 base clipped from V and 4 bases from J, the junction kept 5 bases outside the gene matches. This CDR3 has 16 residues. Germline V gives CDR1 LGHNT, CDR2 FRNRAP. CDR3 DNA: TGTGCTAGTGGTTTGGGAGGGGGACAGGGGGCATACGAGCAGTACTTC. Its protein is CASGLGGGQGAYEQYF.

The CDR3 sequence is CASSVGTEAFF. DNA for the CDR3: TGTGCCAGCAGCGTAGGCACTGAAGCTTTCTTT. The chain employs TRBV21-1 and TRBJ1-1. TRBV21-1 is a documented pseudogene. The CDR3 totals 11 residues.

This clonotype was observed a few times. The chain is built from TRBV3-1 and TRBJ1-1; no firm D call. Per the germline V gene, CDR1 is LGHDT and CDR2 is YNNKEL (reference sequence). Trimming left V 0 bases short and J 6 bases short, with 11 bases between. This CDR3 spans 14 amino acids. CDR3 sequence reads: CASSQDVRGSEAFF. CDR3 in DNA: TGTGCCAGCAGCCAAGATGTCCGAGGTTCTGAAGCTTTCTTT.

This clonotype showed up just a few times. The chain has TRBV5-4 and TRBJ2-2; TRBD2 matches 8 bases. V lost 3 bases and J lost 5; bases outside the gene matches: 9. CDR3 size: 16 residues. The germline CDR1 and CDR2 sequences are SGHNT and YYREEE (reference sequence). The CDR3 coding sequence is TGTGCCAGCAGCTCGTTGAGCGGGAGTAAGACCGGGGAGCTGTTTTTT. This codes for CASSSLSGSKTGELFF.